These 18 T cell receptor beta chains were all obtained from the same sample, sequenced in a study of spatial heterogeneity in lung cancer. These receptors have no known antigen. TCRdb re-called the 5' RACE reads with MiXCR, one entry per CDR3 protein. The table includes 20,000 to 25,000 distinct CDR3 sequences, 2.8% detected once. General observations from the study: Intratumoral expanded alpha and beta TCR counts were found to track tumor mutation counts.

This sample's time point: sample taken at primary tumor resection. Sequenced here: lung tumor tissue, sampled at surgery. These receptors were obtained from a male donor with early-stage non-small cell lung cancer.

This clonotype was counted ten times or more. This rearrangement joins TRBV7-2 to TRBJ2-2; D is uncertain. The germline V and J ends were trimmed by 6 bases and 3 bases, with 14 bases remaining between them. Germline V CDR1 and CDR2: SGHTA, FQGNSA. The CDR3 covers 15 residues. The CDR3 region is CASSSVAEHTGELFF. CDR3 bases: TGTGCCAGCAGTTCCGTGGCGGAACACACCGGGGAGCTGTTTTTT.

This clonotype was seen only a few times. The genes are TRBV27 and TRBJ2-3; D is unclear. V gave up 6 bases and J gave up 0 bases, with 7 bases separating them. CDR3 size: 13 residues. Germline V gene data show CDR1 as MNHEY and CDR2 as SMNVEV (reference sequence). The CDR3: CASRPASTDTQYF. In nucleotides, the CDR3 is TGTGCCAGCAGGCCGGCTAGCACAGATACGCAGTATTTT.

This clonotype appeared many times. The rearrangement links TRBV27 to TRBJ1-5, with D maybe TRBD1 (6 bases). Germline V gene lookup returns CDR1 MNHEY and CDR2 SMNVEV (reference sequence). The CDR3 is 15 residues long. V was pared by 1 base and J by 2 bases, with 9 bases between. For the CDR3, the DNA is TGTGCCAGCAGTTTATGGGGGCTTGGCAATCAGCCCCAGCATTTT. Its translation is CASSLWGLGNQPQHF.

By sample share, this clonotype is medium-sized (0.01 to 0.1%). The rearrangement links TRBV2 to TRBJ1-2, with D possibly matching TRBD1 (5 bases). The germline V gene encodes CDR1 SNHLY and CDR2 FYNNEI. CDR3 size: 13 residues. Trimming removed 4 bases from V and 4 bases from J, with 10 bases in between. CDR3 sequence: CASSGGTGYGYTF. CDR3 in DNA: TGTGCCAGCAGTGGTGGGACTGGCTATGGCTACACCTTC.

The table lists this clonotype with many counts. The rearrangement uses TRBV15 and TRBJ2-1; 8 nucleotides align to TRBD2. This CDR3 has 16 amino acids. V gave up 1 base and J gave up 5 bases; unmatched junction bases: 7. Germline CDR1 reads LNHNV; CDR2 reads YYDKDF (reference sequence). The CDR3 is CATSRGAGGRNNEQFF. CDR3 in DNA: TGTGCCACCAGCAGAGGGGCGGGCGGGAGGAACAATGAGCAGTTCTTC.

This clonotype occurred many times. The rearrangement links TRBV7-2 to TRBJ1-5; D not certain. Germline CDR1 is SGHTA and CDR2 is FQGNSA. This CDR3 has 13 amino acids. Trimming pared 2 bases from V and 2 bases from J, leaving 4 bases between. The CDR3 protein is CASSLPGNQPQHF. The CDR3, as DNA: TGTGCCAGCAGCTTACCGGGCAATCAGCCCCAGCATTTT.

This clonotype was observed at least ten times. This rearrangement joins TRBV4-2 to TRBJ2-5, with D uncertain. This CDR3 region has 17 residues. Germline V gene sequence: CDR1 LGHNA, CDR2 YNFKEQ. With 2 bases removed from V and 4 bases from J, the gap between germline ends came to 20 bases. CDR3 region: CASSQRSVGFGVETQYF. CDR3 DNA: TGTGCCAGCAGCCAAAGGTCTGTAGGGTTTGGTGTAGAGACCCAGTACTTC.

To note about this clonotype: With a much larger clone just one base away, this may be a read error. The chain employs TRBV7-9 and TRBJ1-2; D gene unclear. The CDR3 is 12 residues long. The germline V gene has CDR1 SEHNR and CDR2 FQNEAQ (reference sequence). CDR3 sequence: CASSSTRHGFTF. DNA for the CDR3: TGTGCCAGCAGCTCGACCCGACATGGCTTCACCTTC.

This clonotype was found many times. The genes are TRBV5-1 and TRBJ2-7; D may be TRBD2 (5 bases). This CDR3 has 16 residues. Germline V CDR1 and CDR2: SGHRS, YFSETQ. Trimming stripped 0 bases from V and 3 bases from J, with 16 bases between. In DNA form, the CDR3 reads TGCGCCAGCAGCTTGGTTCCCAGCGGTGAACTCTACGAGCAGTACTTC. Amino acid sequence: CASSLVPSGELYEQYF.

This clonotype was detected many times. The V and J genes are TRBV12-3 or TRBV12-4 and TRBJ1-1, with D perhaps TRBD1 (6 bases). With 1 base removed from V and 5 bases from J, the gap between germline ends came to 11 bases. This CDR3 has 14 amino acids. CDR3 protein: CASSLEQGETEAFF. In DNA form, the CDR3 reads TGTGCCAGCAGTTTAGAACAGGGCGAGACTGAAGCTTTCTTT.

This clonotype was found many times. The J gene is TRBJ1-6, the V gene TRBV12-3 or TRBV12-4; maybe TRBD1 (5 bases). The CDR3 loop spans 16 amino acids. Trimming took 6 bases from V and 3 from J, leaving 15 bases between them. CDR3 DNA sequence: TGTGCCAGCAGGTTTTGGGGGTTTTACTATAATTCACCCCTCCACTTT. It is translated as CASRFWGFYYNSPLHF.

This clonotype has at least ten counts. The chain links TRBV10-3 to TRBJ1-1; D might be TRBD1 (6 bases). V was trimmed by 10 bases and J by 0 bases, leaving 12 bases between them. The CDR3 contains 13 residues. CDR1 is ENHRY, CDR2 SYGVKD, per germline. This CDR3 is CATAGAMNTEAFF. CDR3 nucleotide sequence: TGTGCCACGGCAGGGGCCATGAACACTGAAGCTTTCTTT.

This clonotype was picked up many times. V and J are TRBV20-1 and TRBJ2-7; weak D call: TRBD2 (6 bases). Looked up from germline, CDR1 is DFQATT and CDR2 is SNEGSKA (reference sequence). This CDR3 has 15 residues. The V gene lost 4 bases and the J gene lost 0 bases, with 16 bases spanning the gap. The CDR3 DNA is TGCAGTGCTATAGGGCCGGGGGTTAGCTCCTACGAGCAGTACTTC. Residues: CSAIGPGVSSYEQYF.

This clonotype was counted ten times or more. The V gene is TRBV7-9, the J gene TRBJ1-2; D is undetermined. The CDR3 loop spans 15 amino acids. Trimming stripped 5 bases from V and 2 bases from J, with 15 bases between. Germline V gives CDR1 SEHNR, CDR2 FQNEAQ (reference sequence). CDR3 sequence: CASSANMLGNYGYTF. CDR3 bases: TGTGCCAGCAGCGCCAATATGCTGGGGAACTATGGCTACACCTTC.

This clonotype is medium-sized by share. V is TRBV20-1 and J is TRBJ1-1, with 9 bases lining up with TRBD1. Germline trimming cut 1 base from V and 12 bases from J; bases unmatched to any gene: 18. This CDR3 comprises 16 residues. Germline V lookup: CDR1 DFQATT, CDR2 SNEGSKA (reference sequence). The CDR3 spells CSARVPIPGQGTVSFF. The CDR3 DNA sequence: TGCAGTGCTAGAGTCCCGATTCCGGGACAGGGAACTGTATCTTTCTTT.

This clonotype was observed at least ten times. The chain joins TRBV5-4 to TRBJ2-5; D gene unclear. With 6 bases removed from V and 1 base from J, the gap between germline ends came to 13 bases. CDR3 length: 14 residues. Germline V lookup: CDR1 SGHNT, CDR2 YYREEE (reference sequence). The CDR3 nucleotides read TGTGCCAGCACCTACGGTACATCCCAAGAGACCCAGTACTTC. This codes for CASTYGTSQETQYF.

Ten or more counts support this clonotype. The chain recombines TRBV2 with TRBJ2-3; 9 bases are shared with TRBD2. CDR1 and CDR2 (germline): SNHLY, FYNNEI. This CDR3 contains 16 residues. The trim removed 2 bases at V and 1 base at J, leaving 4 bases unmatched. In DNA form, the CDR3 reads TGTGCCAGCAGTGAAAGAGCGGGAGGACGCACAGATACGCAGTATTTT. It yields the protein CASSERAGGRTDTQYF.

This clonotype appeared many times. In DNA form, the CDR3 reads TGTGCCATCAGTGAGTCGAGTGTAAACACTGAAGCTTTCTTT. This gives the protein CAISESSVNTEAFF. The V and J genes are TRBV10-3 and TRBJ1-1; D not resolved. Trimming pared 0 bases from V and 2 bases from J, leaving 7 bases between. The germline V gene encodes CDR1 ENHRY and CDR2 SYGVKD. This CDR3 region has 14 residues.